This T cell receptor beta chain was documented in a study of blood T cell repertoires in COVID-19. Background on the study: Some COVID-19 samples were acute and others convalescent; all came from the United States, Italy and Spain. Nucleic acid was either cDNA or gDNA, and it came from T cells, B-cell-depleted T cells, or PBMCs.

Germline V gene data show CDR1 as SGHRS and CDR2 as YFSETQ. The CDR3 spans 16 residues. Between the trimmed V and J ends, which lost 2 bases and 4 bases, there was a span of 18 bases. Measured with immunoSEQ multiplex PCR; TCRdb has only the in-frame clones, and not every one. The data contain around 57,000 clones, roughly 80% of them singletons. The gene calls are TRBV5-1 and TRBJ1-2; D perhaps matches TRBD1 (6 bases). Sequencing was carried out using peripheral blood. This sequence was found in a woman in her fifties or sixties with acute or convalescent COVID-19. The CDR3 reads CASSFIGQSPGYGYTF. Here the CDR3 DNA reads TGCGCCAGCAGCTTTATAGGACAGAGCCCCGGCTATGGCTACACCTTC.